This T cell receptor (beta chain) was documented in a study of cytomegalovirus exposure and HLA in healthy donors. Notes on the study in general: Later on, analysis showed that most CMV-associated TCR beta chains appeared to be HLA-restricted. When analyzed later, a missense DCLRE1C variant was found to be linked to TCR beta V- and J-gene trimming.

Both 60 Vbeta primers and 13 Jbeta primers went into the PCR. Data came from immunoSEQ multiplex PCR; TCRdb stores just in-frame clones and leaves some out. The sample holds some 200,000 clones, roughly four fifths seen once. Germline V gene data show CDR1 as MDHEN and CDR2 as SYDVKM. The CDR3 totals 15 residues. The junction had 6 bases not matched to a gene; V was cut back by 5 bases and J by 2 bases. A remark on this clone: Antigen unknown.

Donors were ostensibly healthy at sampling, although undocumented immune exposures were probable. The sequenced sample was PBMCs. The sequence was obtained from a middle-aged woman in good health and CMV-seronegative. The chain carries TRBV28 and TRBJ1-5; 7 bases are shared with TRBD1. The CDR3 DNA reads as TGTGCCAGCAGTCAATCCCAGGGGGGCAATCAGCCCCAGCATTTT. The encoded protein is CASSQSQGGNQPQHF. The variable domain in full, completed from reference TRBV28 and TRBJ1-5, reads DVKVTQSSRYLVKRTGEKVFLECVQDMDHENMFWYRQDPGLGLRLIYFSYDVKMKEKGDIPEGYSVSREKKERFSLILESASTNQTSMYLCASSQSQGGNQPQHFGDGTRLSIL.